This TCR beta chain was documented in a study of blood T cells in healthy people across ages. Broader study findings: Diversity estimated from one million T cells was considered an underestimate.

The V end was cut by 2 bases, the J end by 5 bases, with 26 bases between. Germline-derived CDR1 and CDR2 are SGDLS and YYNGEE. This CDR3 has 20 residues. Then a second PCR, running about 6 to 12 cycles, was carried out with a sample-barcoded 5' primer and a J-beta primer mix. TCRdb used MiXCR to reprocess the 5' RACE reads, holding one entry per CDR3 protein. The sample holds roughly 550,000 distinct CDR3 sequences, about 25% seen once. On this clonotype itself: What it binds is unknown.

In addition, the sample was reused for a study of T cells of mothers and their children.

The receptor comes from a boy between 10 and 17 years old in good health. The sample was blood. This chain connects TRBV9 to TRBJ1-6; D is uncertain. This CDR3 reads CASSVSLGSVEGGNNSPLHF. DNA of the CDR3: TGTGCCAGCAGCGTGTCCCTAGGGTCGGTCGAGGGTGGAAATAATTCACCCCTCCACTTT.